The 18 T cell receptor beta chains reported below all come from one sample, sequenced in a study of regulatory T cells in long-lasting Graves disease. CDR3 regions were amplified by Arm-PCR using iRepertoire HTBI primers to build TCR beta libraries. Each CDR3 protein gets one entry after TCRdb re-called the multiplex PCR reads with MiXCR. The repertoire holds 250,000 to 300,000 distinct CDR3 sequences, with about 20% as singletons. Time point: newly diagnosed GD, antithyroid drugs for less than 3 months. After RNA was extracted from PBMCs, the TCR library was made from it. The sample was also reused in another study, on T cells in Graves' hyperthyroidism and ophthalmopathy.

Sequencing used peripheral blood mononuclear cells (PBMCs), obtained at new diagnosis, from a patient treated with antithyroid drugs. The receptors derive from a woman in her twenties or thirties with Graves disease.

This clonotype came up many times. The chain links TRBV18 to TRBJ1-2, with D uncertain. The V end lost 5 bases, the J end lost 8 bases, and 12 bases lay between the germline ends. Germline-derived CDR1 and CDR2 are KGHSH and LQKENI. This CDR3 is 12 amino acids long. CDR3 residues: CASSTGPDGYTF. CDR3 in DNA: TGTGCCAGCTCAACGGGTCCCGACGGCTACACCTTC.

This clonotype showed up many times. The chain carries TRBV7-2 and TRBJ1-1; the D is unclear. The CDR3 runs 13 residues. Germline V CDR1 and CDR2: SGHTA, FQGNSA. The V end was cut by 5 bases, the J end by 6 bases, with 13 bases between. DNA for the CDR3: TGTGCCAGCAGCCAACGACTGACTCCTGAAGCTTTCTTT. This sequence encodes CASSQRLTPEAFF. Full variable domain (outside the CDR3, taken from reference TRBV7-2 and TRBJ1-1): GAGVSQSPSNKVTEKGKDVELRCDPISGHTALYWYRQSLGQGLEFLIYFQGNSAPDKSGLPSDRFSAERTGGSVSTLTIQRTQQEDSAVYLCASSQRLTPEAFFGQGTRLTVV.

There are a few counts of this clonotype. CDR3: CASSVGLGLTENIQYF. For the CDR3, the DNA is TGTGCCAGCAGCGTAGGGCTGGGACTTACAGAAAACATTCAGTACTTC. This chain uses TRBV9 with TRBJ2-4, with D possibly matching TRBD2 (6 bases). Germline CDR1 is SGDLS and CDR2 is YYNGEE. With 0 bases removed from V and 5 bases from J, the gap between germline ends came to 15 bases. This CDR3 contains 16 residues. Looking up the rest from reference TRBV9 and TRBJ2-4 gives the full variable domain: DSGVTQTPKHLITATGQRVTLRCSPRSGDLSVYWYQQSLDQGLQFLIQYYNGEERAKGNILERFSAQQFPDLHSELNLSSLELGDSALYFCASSVGLGLTENIQYFGAGTRLSVL.

The table lists this clonotype with a few counts. The chain uses TRBV6-1 and TRBJ2-7, with 8 bases identical to TRBD1. CDR1 is MNHNS and CDR2 is SASEGT in the germline V gene. CDR3 length equals 16 residues. After removal of 6 bases from V and 0 bases from J, the junction contained 10 bases not matched to a gene. CDR3 in DNA: TGTGCCAGCAGGTCCGGGACAGGTGGACTCTCCTACGAGCAGTACTTC. Protein product: CASRSGTGGLSYEQYF.

The table lists this clonotype with many counts. The CDR3, as DNA: TGTGCCAGCAGTGATAGCGGGGGGGCGGCAGATACGCAGTATTTT. Its protein is CASSDSGGAADTQYF. The chain links TRBV6-4 to TRBJ2-3; 11 positions agree with TRBD2. CDR3 length: 15 residues. Germline CDR1 MRHNA, CDR2 SNTAGT. J lost 4 bases, V lost 3 bases, and 3 bases had no gene match.

In its sample, this clonotype was seen many times. The CDR3 DNA reads as TGCAGTGCAGTAGATGGGGGGGCCGACTCCTACAATGAGCAGTTCTTC. It codes for CSAVDGGADSYNEQFF. The chain is built from TRBV20-1 and TRBJ2-1; D is perhaps TRBD2 (7 bases). The V and J ends lost 6 bases and 0 bases respectively, with 18 bases between them. The CDR3 is 16 residues long. Germline-derived CDR1 and CDR2 are DFQATT and SNEGSKA (reference sequence).

This rearrangement joins TRBV3-1 to TRBJ2-4; D may be TRBD1 (7 bases). Trimming took off 6 bases at V and 0 bases at J, with 24 bases between the two ends. The CDR3 consists of 19 residues. CDR1 and CDR2 (germline): LGHDT, YNNKEL (reference sequence). CDR3 amino acids: CASRRGVRQGGLAKNIQYF. The CDR3 coding sequence is TGTGCCAGCAGACGGGGCGTACGGCAGGGGGGACTAGCCAAAAACATTCAGTACTTC.

This clonotype has a count of ten or more. This chain uses TRBV7-2 with TRBJ2-2; D is unresolved. The germline V and J ends were trimmed by 2 bases and 5 bases, with 6 bases remaining between them. The germline V gene has CDR1 SGHTA and CDR2 FQGNSA. This CDR3 comprises 13 residues. CDR3 nucleotides: TGTGCCAGCAGCTTAAGCCCGACCGGGGAGCTGTTTTTT. As protein: CASSLSPTGELFF.

This clonotype has at least ten counts. The chain uses TRBV20-1 and TRBJ2-3, with a tentative D call TRBD1 (6 bases). Germline CDR1 DFQATT, CDR2 SNEGSKA (reference sequence). Trimming removed 6 bases from V and 2 bases from J, with 12 bases in between. CDR3 length equals 13 residues. The CDR3 is CSAGATFTDTQYF. The CDR3 nucleotides are TGCAGTGCGGGGGCGACTTTCACAGATACGCAGTATTTT.

This clonotype came up many times. The J gene is TRBJ2-5, the V gene TRBV13; 8 bases are a match to TRBD2. This CDR3 comprises 13 residues. V dropped 6 bases and J dropped 5; count of bases not matched to a gene: 5. Germline-derived CDR1 and CDR2 are PRHDT and FYEKMQ (reference sequence). Written as DNA, the CDR3 is TGTGCCAGCAGTCGTCCTAGCGGGGAGACCCAGTACTTC. Residues: CASSRPSGETQYF. Combining the CDR3 with reference TRBV13 and TRBJ2-5 gives the whole variable domain AAGVIQSPRHLIKEKRETATLKCYPIPRHDTVYWYQQGPGQDPQFLISFYEKMQSDKGSIPDRFSAQQFSDYHSELNMSSLELGDSALYFCASSRPSGETQYFGPGTRLLVL.

This clonotype has a count of ten or more. The gene calls are TRBV2 and TRBJ2-7; no firm D call. The V gene's germline CDR1 is SNHLY and CDR2 FYNNEI. V was trimmed by 5 bases and J by 2 bases, leaving 10 bases between them. The CDR3 is made up of 13 amino acids. In DNA form, the CDR3 reads TGTGCCAGCAGTCCGGACGGCACCTACGAGCAGTACTTC. Translation: CASSPDGTYEQYF.

The genes are TRBV19 and TRBJ2-5; TRBD1 agrees at 7 bases. The CDR3 totals 15 residues. Losses at the gene ends were 5 bases for V and 5 bases for J; bases not matched to a gene: 11. Per the germline V gene, CDR1 is LNHDA and CDR2 is SQIVND (reference sequence). Here the CDR3 reads CASSPDRVRRETQYF. The CDR3 region has the DNA TGTGCCAGTAGTCCCGACAGGGTCCGGAGGGAGACCCAGTACTTC.

The chain uses TRBV6-2 or TRBV6-3 and TRBJ1-5; 7 positions match TRBD1. The CDR3 sequence is 15 residues long. In germline, CDR1 is MNHEY, CDR2 SVGEGT. The V and J ends lost 10 bases and 1 base, in that order; junction bases with no gene match: 10. CDR3 in amino acids: CATKRLQGSNQPQHF. DNA for the CDR3: TGTGCCACCAAGAGACTACAGGGGAGCAATCAGCCCCAGCATTTT.

This clonotype was counted at least ten times. The V call is TRBV19, the J call TRBJ1-1; 8 nucleotides align to TRBD1. The CDR3 consists of 14 residues. V shed 6 bases, J shed 3 bases, and the junction held 6 bases outside the gene matches. The germline gives CDR1 LNHDA, CDR2 SQIVND (reference sequence). The CDR3, as DNA: TGTGCCAGTAGAGGGGACAGGCTTTACACTGAAGCTTTCTTT. It translates to CASRGDRLYTEAFF.

The V call is TRBV20-1, the J call TRBJ1-6; 10 nucleotides line up with TRBD1. The CDR3 contains 15 residues. Trimming cost V 3 bases and J 7 bases; bases outside gene matches: 6. CDR1 and CDR2 from the germline V gene are DFQATT and SNEGSKA (reference sequence). CDR3 protein: CSARDRGGTNSPLHF. CDR3 sequence (DNA): TGCAGTGCTAGGGACAGGGGGGGTACAAATTCACCCCTCCACTTT.

With respect to this clonotype: Possible read error: a much larger clone is one base away. The chain links TRBV2 to TRBJ2-1; D remains ambiguous. The J call is uncertain, as TRBJ2-5 better fits the DNA end. The CDR3 is 13 amino acids. Per germline, CDR1 SNHLY and CDR2 FYNNEI. CDR3: CVSSEDMRETQYF. The CDR3 DNA reads as TGTGTCAGCAGTGAAGATATGCGTGAGACCCAGTACTTC.

This clonotype was seen repeatedly, ten times or more. The chain carries TRBV4-1 and TRBJ1-3; no firm D call. CDR1 and CDR2 (germline): MGHRA, YSYEKL. The CDR3 has 18 amino acids. Trimming pared 5 bases from V and 4 bases from J, leaving 24 bases between. The DNA for the CDR3 is TGCGCCAGCAGCGTAAGTGCCGCCGGGATCCGGCCAGGAAACACCATATATTTT. It translates to CASSVSAAGIRPGNTIYF.

V usage is TRBV7-9 and J usage is TRBJ1-5, with no clear D. The V gene's germline CDR1 is SEHNR and CDR2 FQNEAQ (reference sequence). V was shortened by 5 bases and J by 6 bases, with 8 bases between the two germline ends. This CDR3 has 12 amino acids. The CDR3 sequence is CASSHSGQPQHF. The CDR3 coding sequence is TGTGCCAGCAGCCACTCCGGTCAGCCCCAGCATTTT.